Described below is a single T cell receptor beta chain sequence and its context. Antigen: not known. It was with unique molecular identifiers that the TCRbeta library was prepared. Via MiXCR, TCRdb re-called the PCR reads, giving one row per CDR3 protein. This table holds about 980,000 distinct CDR3 sequences, less than 30% found once. This entry comes from a study of T-cell reconstitution after alpha-beta-depleted transplantation in children. The V end lost 0 bases, the J end lost 5 bases, and 8 bases lay between the germline ends. Germline V CDR1 and CDR2: SGDLS, YYNGEE. The CDR3 sequence is 13 residues long. Study outcomes and limitations: T-cell numbers and diversity one year post-transplant derived largely from freshly generated T cells.

The sample consisted of PBMCs, mostly from graft donor cells, taken 360 days after TCRalphabeta/CD19-depleted stem cell transplant. This sequence was found in a boy under three years old who had a stem cell transplant for SCID, so the T cells may come from the graft donor. The chain has TRBV9 and TRBJ1-2; D may be TRBD1 (5 bases). The CDR3 is CASSVEGKYGYTF. The CDR3 coding sequence is TGTGCCAGCAGCGTAGAGGGGAAATATGGCTACACCTTC.